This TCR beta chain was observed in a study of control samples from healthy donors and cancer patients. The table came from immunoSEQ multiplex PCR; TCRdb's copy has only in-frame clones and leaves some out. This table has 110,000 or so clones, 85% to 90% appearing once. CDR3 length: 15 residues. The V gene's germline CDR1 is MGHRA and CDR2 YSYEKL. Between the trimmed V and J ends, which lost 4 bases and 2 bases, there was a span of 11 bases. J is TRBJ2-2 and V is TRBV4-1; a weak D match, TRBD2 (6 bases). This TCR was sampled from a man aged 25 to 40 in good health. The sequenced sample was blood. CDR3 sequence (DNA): TGCGCCAGCAGCCGCCCGGGAGATAACACCGGGGAGCTGTTTTTT. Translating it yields CASSRPGDNTGELFF.